The 20 T cell receptor beta chains listed next were all sequenced from one sample in a study of blood T cells in healthy people across ages. A second PCR, run for roughly 7 to 11 cycles, used a sample-barcoded 5' primer plus a J-beta primer mix. One entry per CDR3 protein results from TCRdb running MiXCR on the 5' RACE reads. The data show hundreds of thousands of distinct CDR3 sequences, under 30% seen once. These sequences were also reported in another study, on T cells of mothers and their children.

The sample was blood. These receptors all stem from a boy between 5 and 17 years old in good health.

The chain is built from TRBV27 and TRBJ2-1; TRBD2 might be the D (5 bases). The CDR3 has 15 amino acids. Germline V gives CDR1 MNHEY, CDR2 SMNVEV (reference sequence). V gave up 2 bases and J gave up 7 bases, with 15 bases separating them. Here the CDR3 reads CASSLNQASGNEQFF. The CDR3 bases are TGTGCCAGCAGTTTAAACCAGGCGTCGGGGAATGAGCAGTTCTTC.

The chain combines TRBV7-2 with TRBJ2-3; D not certain. V lost 6 bases and J lost 1, with 14 bases in between. The germline gives CDR1 SGHTA, CDR2 FQGNSA. The CDR3 runs to 15 residues. CDR3 nucleotide sequence: TGTGCCAGCAGGATGCCCGGGTTGGGCACAGATACGCAGTATTTT. It specifies CASRMPGLGTDTQYF.

The chain recombines TRBV6-6 with TRBJ2-7, with D perhaps given as TRBD1 or TRBD2 (5 bases each). The germline V gene encodes CDR1 MNHNY and CDR2 SVGAGI (reference sequence). V lost 6 bases, J lost 3 bases, and 9 bases lay in between. This CDR3 is built from 12 residues. CDR3 nucleotide sequence: TGTGCCAGCAGAAGGGACGTCTACGAGCAGTACTTC. Translating gives CASRRDVYEQYF.

The table lists this clonotype with a few counts. The chain employs TRBV20-1 and TRBJ1-1; 7 nucleotides match TRBD1. The length of the CDR3 is 13 residues. Germline V gives CDR1 DFQATT, CDR2 SNEGSKA (reference sequence). The trim removed 6 bases at V and 1 base at J, leaving 5 bases unmatched. CDR3: CSASRGGNTEAFF. Written as DNA, the CDR3 is TGCAGTGCCAGCAGGGGGGGGAACACTGAAGCTTTCTTT.

V gene TRBV13 combines with J gene TRBJ1-1, with a weak D call TRBD1 (5 bases). The germline V gene has CDR1 PRHDT and CDR2 FYEKMQ (reference sequence). Trimming removed 6 bases at V and 4 bases at J, with 9 bases between. The CDR3 has 12 amino acids. The CDR3 loop reads CASSDRSTEAFF. The CDR3 DNA sequence: TGTGCCAGCAGTGACAGATCCACTGAAGCTTTCTTT. The whole variable domain, filled in from reference TRBV13 and TRBJ1-1, reads AAGVIQSPRHLIKEKRETATLKCYPIPRHDTVYWYQQGPGQDPQFLISFYEKMQSDKGSIPDRFSAQQFSDYHSELNMSSLELGDSALYFCASSDRSTEAFFGQGTRLTVV.

V gene TRBV5-1 combines with J gene TRBJ1-1; 7 positions match TRBD1. V was clipped by 5 bases and J by 4 bases; unmatched bases: 14. This CDR3 has 16 residues. The germline V gene has CDR1 SGHRS and CDR2 YFSETQ. The chain's CDR3 is CASRIQGRQGSTEAFF. The CDR3 DNA follows: TGCGCCAGCAGGATACAGGGGCGGCAGGGTAGCACTGAAGCTTTCTTT.

The genes are TRBV7-9 and TRBJ2-7; no reliable D call. CDR3 size: 13 residues. Trimming pared 5 bases from V and 0 bases from J, leaving 8 bases between. Germline CDR1 SEHNR, CDR2 FQNEAQ (reference sequence). In nucleotides, the CDR3 is TGTGCCAGCAGCAGAGGCAACTCCTACGAGCAGTACTTC. Translation: CASSRGNSYEQYF.

This clonotype appeared a few times. The rearrangement joins TRBV9 to TRBJ1-2; D possibly corresponds to TRBD1 (6 bases). Germline CDR1 reads SGDLS; CDR2 reads YYNGEE. V shed 4 bases and J shed 3 bases, with 10 bases lying between them. The length of the CDR3 is 13 residues. Here the CDR3 reads CASSMTGYYGYTF. The CDR3 nucleotides read TGTGCCAGCAGCATGACAGGTTACTATGGCTACACCTTC.

The chain couples TRBV6-6 to TRBJ2-6, with D perhaps TRBD2 (5 bases). Germline loops: CDR1 MNHNY, CDR2 SVGAGI (reference sequence). V lost 7 bases to trimming and J lost 0 bases, with 16 bases between them. CDR3 length equals 17 residues. The CDR3 loop is CASMGEGDYSGANVLTF. Here the CDR3 DNA reads TGTGCCAGCATGGGAGAGGGCGATTACTCTGGGGCCAACGTCCTGACTTTC.

The rearrangement uses TRBV7-9 and TRBJ1-5, with a weak D call TRBD1 (6 bases). The germline V and J ends were trimmed by 1 base and 6 bases, with 13 bases remaining between them. Germline CDR1 and CDR2: SEHNR and FQNEAQ (reference sequence). The CDR3 consists of 15 residues. The CDR3 spells CASSLGTDRSQPQHF. The CDR3 nucleotides are TGTGCCAGCAGCTTAGGGACCGACAGGAGTCAGCCCCAGCATTTT.

This clonotype occurred a few times. The chain carries TRBV20-1 and TRBJ2-6, with D uncertain. The germline V and J ends were trimmed by 3 bases and 2 bases, with 8 bases remaining between them. The CDR3 is made up of 14 amino acids. CDR1 DFQATT and CDR2 SNEGSKA come from the germline V gene (reference sequence). CDR3: CSARDGPGANVLTF. CDR3 bases: TGCAGTGCTAGGGACGGCCCTGGGGCCAACGTCCTGACTTTC.

A few counts support this clonotype. The chain combines TRBV12-5 with TRBJ2-3; D is possibly TRBD2 (6 bases). There are 13 residues in the CDR3. V lost 1 base to trimming and J lost 4 bases, with 6 bases between them. Germline-derived CDR1 and CDR2 are LGHNT and FRNRAP. CDR3 residues: CASGLGGADTQYF. DNA for the CDR3: TGTGCTAGTGGTTTGGGGGGGGCAGATACGCAGTATTTT.

This chain uses TRBV20-1 with TRBJ2-5; perhaps D is TRBD1 or TRBD2 (5 bases each). The germline V gene encodes CDR1 DFQATT and CDR2 SNEGSKA (reference sequence). This CDR3 has 12 residues. Trimming pared 6 bases from V and 11 bases from J, leaving 19 bases between. The CDR3 bases are TGCAGTGCAGGCACCGGGCTGGGGGAGCAGTACTTC. As protein: CSAGTGLGEQYF.

The chain carries TRBV2 and TRBJ2-5, with TRBD2 as a possible D gene (5 bases). The J call is doubtful: the DNA matches TRBJ2-1 better. Per germline, CDR1 SNHLY and CDR2 FYNNEI. CDR3 length: 15 amino acids. The CDR3 spells CASSEPPRPGNEQFF. CDR3 DNA sequence: TGTGCCAGCAGTGAACCACCTCGTCCGGGGAATGAGCAGTTCTTC.

This clonotype has more than one count but fewer than ten. As the CDR3 is not closed by the conserved phenylalanine or tryptophan, this likely results from a read error. The V and J genes are TRBV11-2 and TRBJ2-5; D is unresolved. The DNA end favors TRBJ2-1, so the J call may be wrong. Germline CDR1 reads SGHAT; CDR2 reads FQNNGV. The CDR3 is made up of 13 amino acids. In DNA, the CDR3 is TGTGCCAGCAGCTTGGCCACCTACAATGAGCAGTTCCTC. Amino acids: CASSLATYNEQFL.

This clonotype was seen only a few times. The chain uses TRBV27 and TRBJ1-6; a possible D gene is TRBD1 (5 bases). Germline CDR1 reads MNHEY; CDR2 reads SMNVEV (reference sequence). V shed 3 bases and J shed 9 bases, with 12 bases lying between them. The CDR3 runs 14 residues. The CDR3 DNA sequence: TGTGCCAGCAGTTTGGCGGGGGTCGCTTCACCCCTCCACTTT. Its protein is CASSLAGVASPLHF.

The chain couples TRBV3-1 to TRBJ2-7; TRBD1 matches at 7 bases. The V segment lost 0 bases and the J segment 5 bases; nucleotides outside the gene matches: 7. The CDR3 has 15 amino acids. The germline CDR1 and CDR2 sequences are LGHDT and YNNKEL (reference sequence). The CDR3 protein is CASSQDHRGTHEQYF. CDR3 nucleotide sequence: TGTGCCAGCAGCCAAGATCACAGGGGAACCCACGAGCAGTACTTC.

The chain carries TRBV7-8 and TRBJ2-3; maybe TRBD2 (6 bases). The CDR3 totals 15 residues. V dropped 5 bases and J dropped 4 bases, with 16 bases sitting between them. Germline lookup yields CDR1 SGHVS and CDR2 FQNEAQ. CDR3 sequence: CASSPRAGRADTQYF. In DNA, the CDR3 is TGTGCCAGCAGCCCACGGGCGGGAAGGGCAGATACGCAGTATTTT.

The rearrangement joins TRBV5-1 to TRBJ2-5; possibly TRBD1 or TRBD2 for D (5 bases each). The CDR3 contains 14 residues. CDR1 is SGHRS and CDR2 is YFSETQ in the germline V gene. The V and J ends lost 4 bases and 2 bases respectively, with 12 bases between them. As DNA, the CDR3 is TGCGCCAGCAGCCGGTACGAGGGGCAAGAGACCCAGTACTTC. Translated: CASSRYEGQETQYF.

The CDR3: CASSQLREAYEQYF. The CDR3 DNA is TGTGCCAGCTCACAGCTCCGCGAGGCGTACGAGCAGTACTTC. The chain has TRBV18 and TRBJ2-5, with D unclear. The DNA end favors TRBJ2-7, so the J call may be wrong. CDR1 and CDR2 from the germline V gene are KGHSH and LQKENI. CDR3 length equals 14 residues.